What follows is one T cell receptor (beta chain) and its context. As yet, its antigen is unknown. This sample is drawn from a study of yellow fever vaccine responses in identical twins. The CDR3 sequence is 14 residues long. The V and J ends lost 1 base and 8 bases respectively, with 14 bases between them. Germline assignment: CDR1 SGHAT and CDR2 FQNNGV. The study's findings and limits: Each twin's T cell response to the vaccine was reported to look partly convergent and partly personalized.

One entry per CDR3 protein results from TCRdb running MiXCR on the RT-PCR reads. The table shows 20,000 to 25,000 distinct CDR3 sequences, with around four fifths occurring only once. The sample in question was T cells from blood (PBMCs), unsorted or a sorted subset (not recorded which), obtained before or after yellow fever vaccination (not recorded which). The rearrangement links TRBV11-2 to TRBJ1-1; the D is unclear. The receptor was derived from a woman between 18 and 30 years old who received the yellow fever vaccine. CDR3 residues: CASSLVGSIGEAFF. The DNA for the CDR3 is TGTGCCAGCAGCTTAGTTGGCAGCATAGGAGAAGCTTTCTTT.